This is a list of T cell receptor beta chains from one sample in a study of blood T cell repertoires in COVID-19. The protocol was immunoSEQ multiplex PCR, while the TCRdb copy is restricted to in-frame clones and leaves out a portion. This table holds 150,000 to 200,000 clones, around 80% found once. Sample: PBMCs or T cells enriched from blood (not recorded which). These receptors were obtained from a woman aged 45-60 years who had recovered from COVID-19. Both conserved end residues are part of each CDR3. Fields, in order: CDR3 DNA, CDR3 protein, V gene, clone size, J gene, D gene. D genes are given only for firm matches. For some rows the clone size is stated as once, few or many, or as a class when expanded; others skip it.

CDR3nt: TGTGCCAGCAGCCGAGACAGGGGGTACAACAATGAGCAGTTCTTC
CDR3aa: CASSRDRGYNNEQFF
v_gene: TRBV11-2
abundance: -
j_gene: TRBJ2-1
d_gene: TRBD1

CDR3nt: TGCAGCGTGGTAGCGGGGGTAAACGTTGAGCAGTTCTTC
CDR3aa: CSVVAGVNVEQFF
v_gene: TRBV29-1
abundance: -
j_gene: TRBJ2-1
d_gene: TRBD2

CDR3nt: TGCAGCGTTGATGTGCTAGTGGTTATAAATGAGCAGTTCTTC
CDR3aa: CSVDVLVVINEQFF
v_gene: TRBV29-1
abundance: -
j_gene: TRBJ2-1
d_gene: -

CDR3nt: TGTGCCAGCAGCGCTCACCCTCGGGGTAGCGGGTACGAGCAGTACTTC
CDR3aa: CASSAHPRGSGYEQYF
v_gene: TRBV7-2
abundance: few
j_gene: TRBJ2-7
d_gene: TRBD2

CDR3nt: TGTGCCATCAGTGATGAGGAATTCCACTATGGCTACACCTTC
CDR3aa: CAISDEEFHYGYTF
v_gene: TRBV10-3
abundance: -
j_gene: TRBJ1-2
d_gene: -

CDR3nt: TGTGCCTGGAGTGTACTGGGTGAGGGACTGTTTTTT
CDR3aa: CAWSVLGEGLFF
v_gene: TRBV30
abundance: -
j_gene: TRBJ1-4
d_gene: -

CDR3nt: TGCAGCGTTGACTTGGGGGAGGTTAGAGGCTACACCTTC
CDR3aa: CSVDLGEVRGYTF
v_gene: TRBV29-1
abundance: -
j_gene: TRBJ1-2
d_gene: -

CDR3nt: TGTGCCAGCAGTTACTCGATGCGAGATGGCTACACCTTC
CDR3aa: CASSYSMRDGYTF
v_gene: TRBV6-6
abundance: -
j_gene: TRBJ1-2
d_gene: -

CDR3nt: TGTGCCTGGAGTGCGACAGGGCTTGGAAACACCATATATTTT
CDR3aa: CAWSATGLGNTIYF
v_gene: TRBV30
abundance: once
j_gene: TRBJ1-3
d_gene: TRBD1

CDR3nt: TGTGCCAGCACTACGGACAGGACCAACACTGAAGCTTTCTTT
CDR3aa: CASTTDRTNTEAFF
v_gene: TRBV6-5
abundance: -
j_gene: TRBJ1-1
d_gene: TRBD1

CDR3nt: TGTGCCTCCGGGACTGGATCCTACGAGCAGTACTTC
CDR3aa: CASGTGSYEQYF
v_gene: TRBV30
abundance: -
j_gene: TRBJ2-7
d_gene: -

CDR3nt: TGTGCCAGCAGCTCCCTAGCCGGAGCGGCATTGGAGACCCAGTACTTC
CDR3aa: CASSSLAGAALETQYF
v_gene: TRBV5-4
abundance: once
j_gene: TRBJ2-5
d_gene: -

CDR3nt: TGTGCCAGCAGCCAAGGCCGGACAGGGGCAGGGGACTCCTACGAGCAGTACTTC
CDR3aa: CASSQGRTGAGDSYEQYF
v_gene: TRBV4-2
abundance: -
j_gene: TRBJ2-7
d_gene: TRBD1

CDR3nt: TGTGCCAGCTCATTAACTAGCGGGAGCTCCTACGAGCAGTACTTC
CDR3aa: CASSLTSGSSYEQYF
v_gene: TRBV18
abundance: -
j_gene: TRBJ2-7
d_gene: TRBD2

CDR3nt: TGCGCCAGCAGCCAGGCAACCGGGACAGGGGGTTACAACTATGGCTACACCTTC
CDR3aa: CASSQATGTGGYNYGYTF
v_gene: TRBV4-3
abundance: -
j_gene: TRBJ1-2
d_gene: TRBD1

CDR3nt: TGTGCCATCAGTATTACAGGGGACGAGCAGTACTTC
CDR3aa: CAISITGDEQYF
v_gene: TRBV10-3
abundance: once
j_gene: TRBJ2-7
d_gene: TRBD1

CDR3nt: TGTGCCAGCAGCGGACGAGGACAGGCGAACACCGGGGAGCTGTTTTTT
CDR3aa: CASSGRGQANTGELFF
v_gene: TRBV9
abundance: -
j_gene: TRBJ2-2
d_gene: TRBD1

CDR3nt: TGCGCCAGCAGCTTGGGGGTCAAGACAGATAGCACAGATACGCAGTATTTT
CDR3aa: CASSLGVKTDSTDTQYF
v_gene: TRBV5-1
abundance: -
j_gene: TRBJ2-3
d_gene: -

CDR3nt: TGTGCCAGCAGTTTATCTCGGTGGGGGGCTAGCGGGAGTTTTGAGCTGTTTTTT
CDR3aa: CASSLSRWGASGSFELFF
v_gene: TRBV28
abundance: -
j_gene: TRBJ2-2
d_gene: TRBD2

CDR3nt: TGTGCCAGCAGCGTAGGACAGGGGGCCGGGGAGCTGTTTTTT
CDR3aa: CASSVGQGAGELFF
v_gene: TRBV9
abundance: -
j_gene: TRBJ2-2
d_gene: TRBD1

CDR3nt: TGCGCCAGCAGCTTGAATCGGCTAGCGGGAGTATTGGGAACAGATACGCAGTATTTT
CDR3aa: CASSLNRLAGVLGTDTQYF
v_gene: TRBV5-1
abundance: -
j_gene: TRBJ2-3
d_gene: TRBD2

CDR3nt: TGCGCCAGCAGTCAGACTAAACACTTCAGTGTTCGGGGAAGAGGTTCACCCCTCCACTTT
CDR3aa: CASSQTKHFSVRGRGSPLHF
v_gene: TRBV23-1
abundance: few
j_gene: TRBJ1-6
d_gene: -

CDR3nt: TGTGCCAGCAGTTACACGGACAAGAGCTCCTACGAGCAGTACTTC
CDR3aa: CASSYTDKSSYEQYF
v_gene: TRBV6-6
abundance: -
j_gene: TRBJ2-7
d_gene: -

CDR3nt: TGTGCCAGCAGTGACACAGGGGTCAACAAGCAGTACTTC
CDR3aa: CASSDTGVNKQYF
v_gene: TRBV2
abundance: -
j_gene: TRBJ2-7
d_gene: TRBD1

CDR3nt: TGTGCCAGCAGCCAACGGACAGATACGCAGTATTTT
CDR3aa: CASSQRTDTQYF
v_gene: TRBV6-2/TRBV6-3
abundance: -
j_gene: TRBJ2-3
d_gene: -

CDR3nt: TGTGCCAGCAGGGGTAACAGGGGCTCTGGAAACACCATATATTTT
CDR3aa: CASRGNRGSGNTIYF
v_gene: TRBV2
abundance: -
j_gene: TRBJ1-3
d_gene: TRBD1

CDR3nt: TGTGCCACCCAAGGGGGCAACAATCAGCCCCAGCATTTT
CDR3aa: CATQGGNNQPQHF
v_gene: TRBV2
abundance: few
j_gene: TRBJ1-5
d_gene: TRBD1

CDR3nt: TGCAGCGTTGAACGACAGCTCACAGATACGCAGTATTTT
CDR3aa: CSVERQLTDTQYF
v_gene: TRBV29-1
abundance: -
j_gene: TRBJ2-3
d_gene: -

CDR3nt: TGTGCCAGCAGCCCCATCGGGCGGGGGGCGCTTGGCTACACCTTC
CDR3aa: CASSPIGRGALGYTF
v_gene: TRBV7-8
abundance: -
j_gene: TRBJ1-2
d_gene: -

CDR3nt: TGTGCCAGCAGTTTATCGGGGCCCTGGACTATACCATTCTTT
CDR3aa: CASSLSGPWTIPFF
v_gene: TRBV27
abundance: -
j_gene: TRBJ1-1
d_gene: -

CDR3nt: TGTGCCAGCAGACGGGACAGATTAAATAATTCACCCCTCCCCCTCCACTTT
CDR3aa: CASRRDRLNNSPLPLHF
v_gene: TRBV2
abundance: once
j_gene: TRBJ1-6
d_gene: TRBD1

CDR3nt: TGCGCCAGCAGCCGGGACAGGGGGTCAGATACGCAGTATTTT
CDR3aa: CASSRDRGSDTQYF
v_gene: TRBV5-1
abundance: -
j_gene: TRBJ2-3
d_gene: TRBD1

CDR3nt: TGTGCCAGCAACAAACTAGCGGGAGGAGGCAATGAGCAGTTCTTC
CDR3aa: CASNKLAGGGNEQFF
v_gene: TRBV6-5
abundance: -
j_gene: TRBJ2-1
d_gene: TRBD2

CDR3nt: TGTGCCAGCAGCAAACTAGCGGGACAGCCCCGGAGCAGAAGAAATGAGCAGTTCTTC
CDR3aa: CASSKLAGQPRSRRNEQFF
v_gene: TRBV21-1
abundance: -
j_gene: TRBJ2-1
d_gene: -

CDR3nt: TGTGCCAGCAGCTTAGCAGGGGCGGACACTGAAGCTTTCTTT
CDR3aa: CASSLAGADTEAFF
v_gene: TRBV7-9
abundance: few
j_gene: TRBJ1-1
d_gene: -

CDR3nt: TGTGCCAGCAGCTTCCAAGCGGCTCTCGCCTACGAGCAGTACTTC
CDR3aa: CASSFQAALAYEQYF
v_gene: TRBV11-2
abundance: -
j_gene: TRBJ2-7
d_gene: -

CDR3nt: TGTGCCATCAGTGAGCGTAGCTACGAGCAGTACTTC
CDR3aa: CAISERSYEQYF
v_gene: TRBV10-3
abundance: -
j_gene: TRBJ2-7
d_gene: -

CDR3nt: TGTGCCAGCAGTTTCCTGGACAGGCTTACCCCCTACGAGCAGTACTTC
CDR3aa: CASSFLDRLTPYEQYF
v_gene: TRBV6-5
abundance: -
j_gene: TRBJ2-7
d_gene: TRBD1

CDR3nt: TGTGCCAGTAGCACCGGGACTGAAGCCTACGAGCAGTACTTC
CDR3aa: CASSTGTEAYEQYF
v_gene: TRBV19
abundance: -
j_gene: TRBJ2-7
d_gene: -

CDR3nt: TGTGCCAGCAGTCCCACTCTAAATGAAAAACTGTTTTTT
CDR3aa: CASSPTLNEKLFF
v_gene: TRBV28
abundance: -
j_gene: TRBJ1-4
d_gene: -

CDR3nt: TGTGCCATCGGCAGGGAAAACATTCAGTACTTC
CDR3aa: CAIGRENIQYF
v_gene: TRBV10-3
abundance: -
j_gene: TRBJ2-4
d_gene: -

CDR3nt: TGTGCCAGCAGCTTGGATCGGGGAAAGGCGTACGAGCAGTACTTC
CDR3aa: CASSLDRGKAYEQYF
v_gene: TRBV7-3
abundance: many
j_gene: TRBJ2-7
d_gene: -

CDR3nt: TGTGCCAGCAGCTTAGGCAGGGATTACACCATATATTTT
CDR3aa: CASSLGRDYTIYF
v_gene: TRBV7-2
abundance: once
j_gene: TRBJ1-3
d_gene: -

CDR3nt: TGTGCCAGCAGCTTAGGATGGTTAGCGGGAGCGTACAATGAGCAGTTCTTC
CDR3aa: CASSLGWLAGAYNEQFF
v_gene: TRBV7-2
abundance: -
j_gene: TRBJ2-1
d_gene: TRBD2

CDR3nt: TGTGCCAGCAACGACAGACAGGGGAGGGCATATGGCTACACCTTC
CDR3aa: CASNDRQGRAYGYTF
v_gene: TRBV5-6
abundance: -
j_gene: TRBJ1-2
d_gene: TRBD1

CDR3nt: TGTGCCAGCAGTTACCTTTCAGGGGAAGGGAAACTGTTTTTT
CDR3aa: CASSYLSGEGKLFF
v_gene: TRBV6-5
abundance: -
j_gene: TRBJ1-4
d_gene: -

CDR3nt: TGTGCCAGCAGCCGGGGACAGGACTATGGCTACACCTTC
CDR3aa: CASSRGQDYGYTF
v_gene: TRBV5-6
abundance: -
j_gene: TRBJ1-2
d_gene: TRBD1